Shown below are 6 T cell receptor beta chains from a single sample sequenced in a study of blood T cell repertoires in COVID-19. Assay: immunoSEQ multiplex PCR; the TCRdb copy retains only in-frame clones and omits some. The sample consists of about 74,000 clones, around nine tenths of them appearing once. The sample consisted of peripheral blood. These receptors all come from a woman of 80 years or more with active or convalescent COVID-19.

The genes are TRBV20-1 and TRBJ1-1; D gene ambiguous. The germline V gene encodes CDR1 DFQATT and CDR2 SNEGSKA (reference sequence). V lost 4 bases to trimming and J lost 5 bases, with 8 bases between them. The CDR3 extends over 11 amino acids. Here the CDR3 reads CSATQETEAFF. CDR3 DNA: TGCAGTGCTACCCAGGAAACTGAAGCTTTCTTT.

The J gene is TRBJ1-2, the V gene TRBV7-9; D is unresolved. This CDR3 region has 16 residues. Germline assignment: CDR1 SEHNR and CDR2 FQNEAQ (reference sequence). Trimming removed 3 bases from V and 7 bases from J, with 21 bases in between. CDR3 protein: CASSFPRTPRDGGYTF. The CDR3, as DNA: TGTGCCAGCAGCTTCCCTCGGACGCCCCGGGATGGTGGCTACACCTTC.

The rearrangement uses TRBV7-2 and TRBJ2-3, with TRBD2 identical over 9 bases. There are 15 residues in the CDR3. Germline V gene sequence: CDR1 SGHTA, CDR2 FQGNSA. The ends lost 6 bases at V and 6 bases at J; junction bases unmatched: 10. CDR3 in DNA: TGTGCCAGCAGACCCCCGGGACTAGCTTCCGATACGCAGTATTTT. It translates to CASRPPGLASDTQYF.

The chain links TRBV19 to TRBJ1-6, with a possible D match to TRBD1 (5 bases). Germline CDR1 and CDR2: LNHDA and SQIVND (reference sequence). V dropped 6 bases and J dropped 4 bases, with 16 bases sitting between them. There are 16 residues in the CDR3. The CDR3 nucleotides are TGTGCCAGTAGCCCCGGACAAGATGATTATAATTCACCCCTCCACTTT. This codes for CASSPGQDDYNSPLHF.

V gene TRBV21-1 combines with J gene TRBJ1-6; the table's TRBD1 call for D was not verified on the DNA. TRBV21-1 is reported as a pseudogene. The length of the CDR3 is 17 residues. The DNA for the CDR3 is TGTGCCAGCAATCAAGACAGTTCCGCCTCCTATAATTCACCCCTCCACTTT. Its translation: CASNQDSSASYNSPLHF.

V and J are TRBV14 and TRBJ1-2; D unresolved. Deletions cut 0 bases from V and 5 bases from J, with 10 bases between. The length of the CDR3 is 14 residues. The V gene's germline CDR1 is SGHDN and CDR2 FVKESK. CDR3 in amino acids: CASSQEHGSYGYTF. The CDR3 DNA is TGTGCCAGCAGCCAAGAACACGGGAGTTATGGCTACACCTTC.